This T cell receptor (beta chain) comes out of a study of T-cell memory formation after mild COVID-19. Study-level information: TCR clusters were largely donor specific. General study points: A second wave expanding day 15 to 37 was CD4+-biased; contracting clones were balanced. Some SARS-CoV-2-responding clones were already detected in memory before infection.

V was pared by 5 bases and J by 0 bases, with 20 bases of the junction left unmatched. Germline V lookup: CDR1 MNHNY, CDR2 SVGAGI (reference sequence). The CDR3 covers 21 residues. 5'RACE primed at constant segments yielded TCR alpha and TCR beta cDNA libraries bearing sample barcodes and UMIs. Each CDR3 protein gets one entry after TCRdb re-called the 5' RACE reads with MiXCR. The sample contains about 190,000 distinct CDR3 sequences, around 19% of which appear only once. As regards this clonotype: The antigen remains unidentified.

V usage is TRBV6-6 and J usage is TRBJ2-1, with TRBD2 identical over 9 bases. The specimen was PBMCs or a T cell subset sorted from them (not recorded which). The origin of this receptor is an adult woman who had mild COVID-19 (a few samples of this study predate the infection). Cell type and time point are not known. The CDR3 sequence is CASSPRRTSAYPKSSYNEQFF. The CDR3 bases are TGTGCCAGCAGTCCACGCCGGACTAGCGCCTACCCAAAGAGCTCCTACAATGAGCAGTTCTTC.